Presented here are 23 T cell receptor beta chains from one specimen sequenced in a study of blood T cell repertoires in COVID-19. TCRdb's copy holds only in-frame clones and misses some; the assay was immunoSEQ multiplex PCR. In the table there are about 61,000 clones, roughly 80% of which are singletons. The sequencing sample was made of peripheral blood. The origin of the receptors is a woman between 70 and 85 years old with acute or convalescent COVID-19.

CDR3 sequence (DNA): TGTGCCTGGAGTGTAACATATAACTATGGCTACACCTTC. It yields the protein CAWSVTYNYGYTF. The rearrangement joins TRBV30 to TRBJ1-2; D is ambiguous. Trimming cost V 0 bases and J 1 base, with 6 bases left between them. This CDR3 region has 13 residues. Germline V lookup: CDR1 GTSNPN, CDR2 SVGIG (reference sequence).

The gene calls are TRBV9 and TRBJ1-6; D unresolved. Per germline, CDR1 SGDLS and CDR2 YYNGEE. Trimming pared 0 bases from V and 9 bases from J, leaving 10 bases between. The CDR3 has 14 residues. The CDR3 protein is CASSVVGESSPLHF. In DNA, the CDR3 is TGTGCCAGCAGCGTAGTCGGGGAGAGTTCACCCCTCCACTTT. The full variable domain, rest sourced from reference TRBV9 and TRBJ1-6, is DSGVTQTPKHLITATGQRVTLRCSPRSGDLSVYWYQQSLDQGLQFLIQYYNGEERAKGNILERFSAQQFPDLHSELNLSSLELGDSALYFCASSVVGESSPLHFGNGTRLTVT.

CDR3 loop: CAIQWVGDRGYTF. CDR3 nucleotide sequence: TGTGCCATTCAGTGGGTAGGGGATAGAGGCTACACCTTC. The genes are TRBV6-5 and TRBJ1-2; weak D call: TRBD1 (5 bases). V dropped 10 bases and J dropped 8 bases, with 20 bases sitting between them. The V gene's germline CDR1 is MNHEY and CDR2 SVGAGI. The CDR3 is 13 residues long.

The CDR3 loop reads CASSYSGLPTDTQYF. CDR3 DNA sequence: TGTGCCAGCAGTTATTCAGGACTTCCCACAGATACGCAGTATTTT. The genes are TRBV7-9 and TRBJ2-3; D is perhaps TRBD2 (5 bases). CDR1 is SEHNR, CDR2 FQNEAQ, per germline (reference sequence). The CDR3 sequence is 15 residues long. The germline V and J ends were trimmed by 6 bases and 2 bases, with 15 bases remaining between them.

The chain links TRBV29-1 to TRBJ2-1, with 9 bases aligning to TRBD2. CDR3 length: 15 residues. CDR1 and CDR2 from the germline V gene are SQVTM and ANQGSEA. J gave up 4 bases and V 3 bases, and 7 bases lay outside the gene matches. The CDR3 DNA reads TGCAGCGTTGAGAAGGCGGGGGGGCAGTACAATGAGCAGTTCTTC. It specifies CSVEKAGGQYNEQFF.

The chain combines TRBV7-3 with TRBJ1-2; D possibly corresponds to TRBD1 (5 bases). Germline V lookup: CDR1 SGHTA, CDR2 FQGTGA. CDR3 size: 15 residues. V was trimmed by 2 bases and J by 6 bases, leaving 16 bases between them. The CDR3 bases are TGTGCCAGCAGCTTAGACCCAGCAGGGTTGGATGGCTACACCTTC. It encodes CASSLDPAGLDGYTF.

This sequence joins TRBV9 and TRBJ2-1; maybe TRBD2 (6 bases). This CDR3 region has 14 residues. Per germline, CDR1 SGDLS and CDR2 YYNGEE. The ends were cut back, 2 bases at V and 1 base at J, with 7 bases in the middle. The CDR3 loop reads CASSVRGSYNEQFF. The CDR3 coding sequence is TGTGCCAGCAGCGTTCGGGGGTCCTACAATGAGCAGTTCTTC. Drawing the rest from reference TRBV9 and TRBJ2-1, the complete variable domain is DSGVTQTPKHLITATGQRVTLRCSPRSGDLSVYWYQQSLDQGLQFLIQYYNGEERAKGNILERFSAQQFPDLHSELNLSSLELGDSALYFCASSVRGSYNEQFFGPGTRLTVL.

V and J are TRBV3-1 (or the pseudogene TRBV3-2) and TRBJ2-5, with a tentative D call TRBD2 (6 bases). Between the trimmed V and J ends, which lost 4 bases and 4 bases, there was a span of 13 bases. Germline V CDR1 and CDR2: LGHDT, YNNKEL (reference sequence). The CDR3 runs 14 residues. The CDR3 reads CASSLTSRRETQYF. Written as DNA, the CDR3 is TGTGCCAGCAGCCTCACTAGCAGGAGAGAGACCCAGTACTTC.

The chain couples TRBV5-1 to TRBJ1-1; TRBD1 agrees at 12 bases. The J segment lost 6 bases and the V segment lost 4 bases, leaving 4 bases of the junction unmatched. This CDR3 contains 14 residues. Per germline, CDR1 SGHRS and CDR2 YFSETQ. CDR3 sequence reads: CASSGGQGASEAFF. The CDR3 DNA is TGCGCCAGCAGCGGGGGACAGGGGGCGTCTGAAGCTTTCTTT. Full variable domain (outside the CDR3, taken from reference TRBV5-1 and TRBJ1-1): KAGVTQTPRYLIKTRGQQVTLSCSPISGHRSVSWYQQTPGQGLQFLFEYFSETQRNKGNFPGRFSGRQFSNSRSEMNVSTLELGDSALYLCASSGGQGASEAFFGQGTRLTVV.

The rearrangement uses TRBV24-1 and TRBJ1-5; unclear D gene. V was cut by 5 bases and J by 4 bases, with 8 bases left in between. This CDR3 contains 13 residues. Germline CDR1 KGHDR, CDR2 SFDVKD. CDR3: CATSAGGNQPQHF. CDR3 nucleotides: TGTGCCACCAGTGCAGGAGGTAATCAGCCCCAGCATTTT.

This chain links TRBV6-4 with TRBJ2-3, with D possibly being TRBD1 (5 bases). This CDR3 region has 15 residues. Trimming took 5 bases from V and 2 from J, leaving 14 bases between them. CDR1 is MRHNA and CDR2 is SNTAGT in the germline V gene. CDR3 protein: CASSLSTGATDTQYF. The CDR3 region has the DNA TGTGCCAGCAGTCTCAGCACTGGGGCCACAGATACGCAGTATTTT.

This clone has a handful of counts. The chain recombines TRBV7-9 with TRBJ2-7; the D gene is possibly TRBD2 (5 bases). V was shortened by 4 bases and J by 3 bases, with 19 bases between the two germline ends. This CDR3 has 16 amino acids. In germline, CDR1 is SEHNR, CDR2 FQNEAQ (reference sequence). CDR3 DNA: TGTGCCAGCAGCTACGACCTTGGACTGAAAAGCTACGAGCAGTACTTC. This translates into CASSYDLGLKSYEQYF.

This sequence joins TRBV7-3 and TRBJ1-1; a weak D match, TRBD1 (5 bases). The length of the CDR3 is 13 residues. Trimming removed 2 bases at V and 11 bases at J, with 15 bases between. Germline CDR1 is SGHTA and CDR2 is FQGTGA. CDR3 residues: CASSLEGAGEAFF. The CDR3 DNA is TGTGCCAGCAGCTTAGAAGGGGCCGGTGAGGCTTTCTTT.

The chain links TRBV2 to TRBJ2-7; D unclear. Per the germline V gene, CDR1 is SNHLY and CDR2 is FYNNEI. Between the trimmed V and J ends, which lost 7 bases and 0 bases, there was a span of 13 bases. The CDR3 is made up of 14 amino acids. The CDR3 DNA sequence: TGTGCCAGCACCCTCCAGGTTATCTCCTACGAGCAGTACTTC. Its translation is CASTLQVISYEQYF.

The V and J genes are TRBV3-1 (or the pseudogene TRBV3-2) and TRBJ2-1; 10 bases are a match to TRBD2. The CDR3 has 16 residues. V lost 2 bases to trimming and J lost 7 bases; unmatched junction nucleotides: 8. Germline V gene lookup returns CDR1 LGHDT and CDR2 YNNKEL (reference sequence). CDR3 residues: CASSQLGLAGENEQFF. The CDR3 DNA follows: TGTGCCAGCAGCCAACTAGGGCTAGCGGGGGAAAATGAGCAGTTCTTC.

CDR3 region: CASSILVGEETQYF. In DNA, the CDR3 is TGTGCCAGTAGCATACTAGTAGGCGAAGAGACCCAGTACTTC. This chain uses TRBV19 with TRBJ2-5; tentative D call: TRBD2 (5 bases). CDR1 is LNHDA and CDR2 is SQIVND in the germline V gene (reference sequence). The ends were cut back, 6 bases at V and 3 bases at J, with 14 bases in the middle. The CDR3 loop spans 14 amino acids.

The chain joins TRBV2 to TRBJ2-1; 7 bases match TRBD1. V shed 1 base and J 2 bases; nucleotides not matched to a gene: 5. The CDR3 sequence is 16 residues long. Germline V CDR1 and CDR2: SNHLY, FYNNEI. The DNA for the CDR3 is TGTGCCAGCAGTGAAGAGGGACAGAGAGCCTACAATGAGCAGTTCTTC. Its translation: CASSEEGQRAYNEQFF.

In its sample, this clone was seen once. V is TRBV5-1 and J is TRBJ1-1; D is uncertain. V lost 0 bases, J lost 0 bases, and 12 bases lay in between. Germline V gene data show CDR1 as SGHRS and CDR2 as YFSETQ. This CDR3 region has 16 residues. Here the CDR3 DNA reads TGCGCCAGCAGCTTGGGGCTCACGGGGATGAACACTGAAGCTTTCTTT. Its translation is CASSLGLTGMNTEAFF.

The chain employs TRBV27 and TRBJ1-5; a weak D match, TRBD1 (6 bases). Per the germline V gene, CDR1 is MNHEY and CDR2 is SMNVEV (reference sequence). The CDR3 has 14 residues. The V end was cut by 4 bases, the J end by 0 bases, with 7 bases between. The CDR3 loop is CASSYRDSNQPQHF. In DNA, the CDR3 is TGTGCCAGCAGTTACAGGGATAGCAATCAGCCCCAGCATTTT.

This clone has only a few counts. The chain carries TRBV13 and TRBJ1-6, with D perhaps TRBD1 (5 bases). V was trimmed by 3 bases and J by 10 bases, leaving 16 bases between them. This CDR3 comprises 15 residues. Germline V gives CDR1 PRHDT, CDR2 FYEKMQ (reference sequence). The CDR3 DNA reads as TGTGCCAGCAGCTTGCTTTCGGGGGATCGATCACCCCTCCACTTT. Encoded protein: CASSLLSGDRSPLHF.

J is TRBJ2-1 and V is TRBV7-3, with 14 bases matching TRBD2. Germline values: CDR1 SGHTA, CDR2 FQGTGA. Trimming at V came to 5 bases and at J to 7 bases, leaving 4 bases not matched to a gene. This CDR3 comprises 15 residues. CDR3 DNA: TGTGCCAGCAGCATGACTAGCGGGGGGGCGAATGAGCAGTTCTTC. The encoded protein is CASSMTSGGANEQFF.

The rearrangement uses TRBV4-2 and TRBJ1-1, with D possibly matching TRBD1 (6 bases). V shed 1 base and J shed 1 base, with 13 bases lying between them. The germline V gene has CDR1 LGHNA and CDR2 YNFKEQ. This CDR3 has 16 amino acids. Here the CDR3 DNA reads TGTGCCAGCAGCCAAGTCGGGGCGGGGGCGAACACTGAAGCTTTCTTT. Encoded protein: CASSQVGAGANTEAFF.

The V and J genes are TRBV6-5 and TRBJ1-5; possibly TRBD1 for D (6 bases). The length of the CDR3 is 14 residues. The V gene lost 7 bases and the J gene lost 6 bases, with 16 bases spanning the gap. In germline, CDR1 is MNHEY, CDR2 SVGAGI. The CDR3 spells CASTHREIGQPQHF. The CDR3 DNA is TGTGCCAGCACCCACAGGGAAATTGGTCAGCCCCAGCATTTT.